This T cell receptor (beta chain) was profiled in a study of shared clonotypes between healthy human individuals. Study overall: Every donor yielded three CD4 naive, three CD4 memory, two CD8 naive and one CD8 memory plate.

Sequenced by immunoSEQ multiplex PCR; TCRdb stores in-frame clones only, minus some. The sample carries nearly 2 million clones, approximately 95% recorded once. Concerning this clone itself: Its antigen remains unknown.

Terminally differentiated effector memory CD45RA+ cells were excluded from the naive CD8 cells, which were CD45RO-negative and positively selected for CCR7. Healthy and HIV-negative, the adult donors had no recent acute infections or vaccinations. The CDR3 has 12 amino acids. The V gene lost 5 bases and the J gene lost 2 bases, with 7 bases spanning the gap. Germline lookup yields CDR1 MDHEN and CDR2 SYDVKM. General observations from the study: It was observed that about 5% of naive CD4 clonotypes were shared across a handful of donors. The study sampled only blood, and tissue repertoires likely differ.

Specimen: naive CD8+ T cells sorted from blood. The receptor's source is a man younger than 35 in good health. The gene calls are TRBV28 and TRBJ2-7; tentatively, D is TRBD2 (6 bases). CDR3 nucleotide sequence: TGTGCCAGCAGTGGGGGGACCTACGAGCAGTACTTC. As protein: CASSGGTYEQYF.